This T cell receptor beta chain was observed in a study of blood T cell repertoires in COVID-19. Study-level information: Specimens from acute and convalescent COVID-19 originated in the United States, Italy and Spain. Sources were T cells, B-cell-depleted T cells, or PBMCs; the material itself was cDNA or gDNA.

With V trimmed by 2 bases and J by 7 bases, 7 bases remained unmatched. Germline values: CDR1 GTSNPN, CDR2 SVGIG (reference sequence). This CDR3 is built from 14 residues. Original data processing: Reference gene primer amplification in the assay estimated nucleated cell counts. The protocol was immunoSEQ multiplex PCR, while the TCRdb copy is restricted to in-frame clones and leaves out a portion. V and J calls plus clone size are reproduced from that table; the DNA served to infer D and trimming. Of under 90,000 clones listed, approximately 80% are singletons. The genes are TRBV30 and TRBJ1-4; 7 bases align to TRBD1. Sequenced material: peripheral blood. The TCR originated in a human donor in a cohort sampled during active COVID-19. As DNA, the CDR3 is TGTGCCTGGAGTCAGACAGGGTGGGTTGAAAAACTGTTTTTT. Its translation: CAWSQTGWVEKLFF.